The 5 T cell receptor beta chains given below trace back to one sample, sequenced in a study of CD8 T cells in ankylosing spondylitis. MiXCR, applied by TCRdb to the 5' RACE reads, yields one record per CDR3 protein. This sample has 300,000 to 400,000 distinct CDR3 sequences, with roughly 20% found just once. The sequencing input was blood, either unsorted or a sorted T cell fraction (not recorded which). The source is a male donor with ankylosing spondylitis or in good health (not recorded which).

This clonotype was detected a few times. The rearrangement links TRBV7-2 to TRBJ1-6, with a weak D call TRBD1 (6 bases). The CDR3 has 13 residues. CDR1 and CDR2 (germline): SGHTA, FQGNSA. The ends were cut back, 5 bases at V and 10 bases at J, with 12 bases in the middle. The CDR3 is CASSVDRLSPLHF. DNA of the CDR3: TGTGCCAGCAGCGTGGACAGACTCTCACCCCTCCACTTT.

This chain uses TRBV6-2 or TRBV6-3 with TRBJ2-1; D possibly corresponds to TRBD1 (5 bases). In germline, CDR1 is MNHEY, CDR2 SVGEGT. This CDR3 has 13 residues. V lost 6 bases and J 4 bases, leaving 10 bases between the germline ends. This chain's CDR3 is CASSYRQYNEQFF. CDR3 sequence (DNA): TGTGCCAGCAGCTATAGACAGTACAATGAGCAGTTCTTC.

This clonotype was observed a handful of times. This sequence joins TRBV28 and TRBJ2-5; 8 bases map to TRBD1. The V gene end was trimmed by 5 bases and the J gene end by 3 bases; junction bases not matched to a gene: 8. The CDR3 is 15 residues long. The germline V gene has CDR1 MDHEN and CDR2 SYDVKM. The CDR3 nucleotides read TGTGCCAGCAGTGCGGGGACAGGAGACAAAGAGACCCAGTACTTC. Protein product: CASSAGTGDKETQYF.

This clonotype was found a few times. The chain's CDR3 is CSARSYLISTDTQYF. The CDR3 nucleotides read TGCAGTGCTAGATCCTACCTGATTAGCACAGATACGCAGTATTTT. The chain is built from TRBV20-1 and TRBJ2-3; D gene ambiguous. Trimming took off 2 bases at V and 0 bases at J, with 12 bases between the two ends. CDR3 length: 15 amino acids. Germline-derived CDR1 and CDR2 are DFQATT and SNEGSKA (reference sequence).

The CDR3 is CAWIEPNYGYTF. The CDR3 nucleotides read TGTGCCTGGATAGAGCCCAACTATGGCTACACCTTC. The chain recombines TRBV30 with TRBJ1-2, with no clear D. The CDR3 loop spans 12 amino acids. V lost 4 bases and J 2 bases, leaving 8 bases between the germline ends. CDR1 GTSNPN and CDR2 SVGIG come from the germline V gene (reference sequence).